The sequence of this T cell receptor beta chain was determined in a study of tumor-infiltrating lymphocytes in primary liver carcinoma. Findings of the study overall: Found in all five tumor regions were only about 7-24% of top clones.

CDR3 size: 14 residues. The germline V gene has CDR1 SQVTM and CDR2 ANQGSEA. V was pared by 4 bases and J by 0 bases, with 10 bases between. The source material, roughly 18-30 mg of unsorted bulk tissue, was used to co-extract RNA and DNA. With respect to this clonotype: Its antigen is still unknown. The conserved phenylalanine or tryptophan normally closing the CDR3 is absent here, so this likely arose from a read error.

The input was approximately 500 ng total RNA; TCR beta cDNA was made from it with a constant-region primer. Three nested multiplex PCR rounds, a slightly modified ARM-PCR, produced the libraries for TCR beta. PCR rounds one and two used TRBV1-TRBV30 forward primers with a C-beta reverse primer for roughly 9 cycles each. MiXCR, run by TCRdb on the multiplex PCR reads, gives a single entry per CDR3 protein. The sample holds roughly 78,000 distinct CDR3 sequences; around 75% are singletons and the top ten take roughly 15%. The chain links TRBV29-1 to TRBJ2-1; the D is unclear. The sequence was obtained from a woman aged 55-69 years with primary liver carcinoma and hepatitis B virus infection. The sequencing sample was made of liver tumor tissue from sampling region 4. Subset specified: tumor region T4, right-lateral pole. CDR3 in DNA: TGCAGCGTTGTAGGCATGTCCTCCTACAATGAGCAGTTCATC. Translation gives CSVVGMSSYNEQFI.